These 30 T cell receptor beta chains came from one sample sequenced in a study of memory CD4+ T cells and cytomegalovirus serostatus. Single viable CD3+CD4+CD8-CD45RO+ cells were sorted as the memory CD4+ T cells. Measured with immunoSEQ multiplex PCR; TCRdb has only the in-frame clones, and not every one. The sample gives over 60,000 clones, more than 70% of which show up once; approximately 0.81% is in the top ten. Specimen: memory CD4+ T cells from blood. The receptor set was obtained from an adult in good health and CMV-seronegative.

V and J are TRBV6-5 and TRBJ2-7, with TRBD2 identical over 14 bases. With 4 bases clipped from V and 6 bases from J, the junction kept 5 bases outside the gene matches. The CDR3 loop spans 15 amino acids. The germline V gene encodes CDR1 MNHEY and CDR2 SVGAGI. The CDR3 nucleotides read TGTGCCAGCAGTTCACCGGGACTAGCGGGAGTCGAGCAGTACTTC. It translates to CASSSPGLAGVEQYF.

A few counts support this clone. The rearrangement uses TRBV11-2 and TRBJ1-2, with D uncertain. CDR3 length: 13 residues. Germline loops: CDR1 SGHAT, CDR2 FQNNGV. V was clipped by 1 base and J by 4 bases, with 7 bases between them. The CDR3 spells CASSLGLRYGYTF. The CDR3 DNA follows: TGTGCCAGCAGCTTAGGGCTTCGCTATGGCTACACCTTC.

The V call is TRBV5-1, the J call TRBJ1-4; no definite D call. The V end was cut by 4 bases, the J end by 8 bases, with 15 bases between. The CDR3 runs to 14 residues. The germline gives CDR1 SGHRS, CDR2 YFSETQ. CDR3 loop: CASSQDGGGEKLFF. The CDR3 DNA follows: TGCGCCAGCAGCCAGGACGGTGGCGGAGAAAAACTGTTTTTT. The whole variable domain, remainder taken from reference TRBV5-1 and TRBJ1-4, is KAGVTQTPRYLIKTRGQQVTLSCSPISGHRSVSWYQQTPGQGLQFLFEYFSETQRNKGNFPGRFSGRQFSNSRSEMNVSTLELGDSALYLCASSQDGGGEKLFFGSGTQLSVL.

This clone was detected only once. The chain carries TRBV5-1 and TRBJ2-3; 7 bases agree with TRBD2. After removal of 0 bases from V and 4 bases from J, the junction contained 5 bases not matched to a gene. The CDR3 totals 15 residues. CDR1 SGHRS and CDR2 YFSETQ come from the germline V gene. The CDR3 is CASSLVLAEADTQYF. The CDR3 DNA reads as TGCGCCAGCAGCTTGGTCCTAGCGGAGGCAGATACGCAGTATTTT.

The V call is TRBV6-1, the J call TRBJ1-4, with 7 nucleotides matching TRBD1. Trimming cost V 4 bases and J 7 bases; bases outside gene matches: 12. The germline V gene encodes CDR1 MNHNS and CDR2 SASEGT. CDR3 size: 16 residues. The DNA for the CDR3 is TGTGCCAGCAGTGGACCCCGACAGGGCTCGAGTGAAAAACTGTTTTTT. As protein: CASSGPRQGSSEKLFF.

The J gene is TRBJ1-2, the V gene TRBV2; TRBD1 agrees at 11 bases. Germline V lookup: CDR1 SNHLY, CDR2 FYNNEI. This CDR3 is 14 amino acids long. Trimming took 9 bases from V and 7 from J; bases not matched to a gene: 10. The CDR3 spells CARNPGQGVSGYTF. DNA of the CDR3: TGTGCCAGGAATCCGGGACAGGGGGTTTCTGGCTACACCTTC.

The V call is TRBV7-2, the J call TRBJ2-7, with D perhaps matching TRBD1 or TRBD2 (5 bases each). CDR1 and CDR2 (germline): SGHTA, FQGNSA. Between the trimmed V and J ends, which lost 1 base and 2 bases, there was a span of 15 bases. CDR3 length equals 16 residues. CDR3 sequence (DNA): TGTGCCAGCAGCTTAGGTAAGGGACGTAGGACCTACGAGCAGTACTTC. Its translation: CASSLGKGRRTYEQYF.

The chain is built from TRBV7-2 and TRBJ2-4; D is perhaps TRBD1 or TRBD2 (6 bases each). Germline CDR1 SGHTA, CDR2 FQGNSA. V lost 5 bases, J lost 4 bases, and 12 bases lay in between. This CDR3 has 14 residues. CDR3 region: CASSTGARKNIQYF. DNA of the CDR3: TGTGCCAGCAGCACGGGGGCCCGGAAAAACATTCAGTACTTC.

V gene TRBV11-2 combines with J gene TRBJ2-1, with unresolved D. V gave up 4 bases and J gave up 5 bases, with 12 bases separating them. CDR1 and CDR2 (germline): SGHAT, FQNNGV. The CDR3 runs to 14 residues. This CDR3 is CASSSFVIHNEQFF. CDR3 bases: TGTGCCAGCAGCTCCTTCGTTATCCACAATGAGCAGTTCTTC.

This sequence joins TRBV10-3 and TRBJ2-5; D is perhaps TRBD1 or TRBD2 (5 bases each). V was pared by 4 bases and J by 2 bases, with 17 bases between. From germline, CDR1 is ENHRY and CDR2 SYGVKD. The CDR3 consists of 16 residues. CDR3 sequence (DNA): TGTGCCATCAGTGGCCAAGGGGTGAGGGGTCAAGAGACCCAGTACTTC. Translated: CAISGQGVRGQETQYF.

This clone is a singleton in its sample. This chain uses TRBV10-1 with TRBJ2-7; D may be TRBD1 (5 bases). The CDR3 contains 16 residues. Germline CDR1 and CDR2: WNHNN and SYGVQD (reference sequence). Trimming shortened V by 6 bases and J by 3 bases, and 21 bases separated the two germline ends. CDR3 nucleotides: TGCGCCAGCAGCTCTGGCCGAAGGGGATGGGACTACGAGCAGTACTTC. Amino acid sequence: CASSSGRRGWDYEQYF.

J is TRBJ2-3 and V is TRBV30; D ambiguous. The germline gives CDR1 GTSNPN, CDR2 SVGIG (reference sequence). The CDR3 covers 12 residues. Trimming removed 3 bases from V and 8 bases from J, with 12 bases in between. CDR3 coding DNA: TGTGCCTGGAGCGAACAGAGAAGTACGCAGTATTTT. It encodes CAWSEQRSTQYF.

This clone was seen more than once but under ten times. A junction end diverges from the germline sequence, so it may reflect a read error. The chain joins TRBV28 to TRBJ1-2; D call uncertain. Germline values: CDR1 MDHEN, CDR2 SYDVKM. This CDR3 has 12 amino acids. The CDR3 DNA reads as TGTGCCAGCAGTTCCCCTACCATAGCGCCGGTTTTC. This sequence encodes CASSSPTIAPVF.

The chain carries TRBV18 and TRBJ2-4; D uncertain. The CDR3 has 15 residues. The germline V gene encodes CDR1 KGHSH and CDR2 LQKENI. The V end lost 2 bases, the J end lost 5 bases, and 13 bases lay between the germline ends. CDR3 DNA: TGTGCCAGCTCACCAAGGCAGAGGTTGGAAAACATTCAGTACTTC. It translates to CASSPRQRLENIQYF. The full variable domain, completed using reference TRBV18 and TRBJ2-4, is NAGVMQNPRHLVRRRGQEARLRCSPMKGHSHVYWYRQLPEEGLKFMVYLQKENIIDESGMPKERFSAEFPKEGPSILRIQQVVRGDSAAYFCASSPRQRLENIQYFGAGTRLSVL.

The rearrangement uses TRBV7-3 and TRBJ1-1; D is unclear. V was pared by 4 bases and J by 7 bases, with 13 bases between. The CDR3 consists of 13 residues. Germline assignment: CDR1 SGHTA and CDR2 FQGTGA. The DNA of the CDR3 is TGTGCCAGCAGCTCGCGTCCGGGATTTGAAGCTTTCTTT. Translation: CASSSRPGFEAFF. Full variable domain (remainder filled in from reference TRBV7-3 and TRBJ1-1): GAGVSQTPSNKVTEKGKYVELRCDPISGHTALYWYRQSLGQGPEFLIYFQGTGAADDSGLPNDRFFAVRPEGSVSTLKIQRTERGDSAVYLCASSSRPGFEAFFGQGTRLTVV.

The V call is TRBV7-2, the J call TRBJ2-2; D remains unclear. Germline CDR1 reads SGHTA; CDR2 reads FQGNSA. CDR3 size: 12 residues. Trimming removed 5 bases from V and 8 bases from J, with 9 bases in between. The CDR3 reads CASSLMRGELFF. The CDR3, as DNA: TGTGCCAGCAGCCTAATGCGAGGGGAGCTGTTTTTT.

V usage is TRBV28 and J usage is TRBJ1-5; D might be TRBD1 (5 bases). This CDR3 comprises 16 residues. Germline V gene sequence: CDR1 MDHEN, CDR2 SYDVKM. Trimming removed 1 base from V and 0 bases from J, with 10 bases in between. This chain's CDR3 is CASSLLSGTSNQPQHF. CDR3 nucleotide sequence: TGTGCCAGCAGTTTATTATCGGGGACTAGCAATCAGCCCCAGCATTTT.

The DNA of the CDR3 is TGTGCCAGCAGCCCTGGGACAGGGATGGGTAATTCACCCCTCCACTTT. Residues: CASSPGTGMGNSPLHF. This sequence joins TRBV7-3 and TRBJ1-6; 9 bases are shared with TRBD1. CDR1 is SGHTA, CDR2 FQGTGA, per germline. J was trimmed by 6 bases and V by 5 bases; bases with no gene match: 8. The length of the CDR3 is 16 residues.

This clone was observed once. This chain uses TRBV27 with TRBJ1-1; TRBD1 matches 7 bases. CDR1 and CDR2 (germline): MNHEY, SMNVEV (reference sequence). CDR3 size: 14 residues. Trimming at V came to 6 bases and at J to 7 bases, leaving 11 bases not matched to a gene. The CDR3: CASRRQGGKGEAFF. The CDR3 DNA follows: TGTGCCAGCAGGAGACAGGGTGGTAAGGGTGAAGCTTTCTTT.

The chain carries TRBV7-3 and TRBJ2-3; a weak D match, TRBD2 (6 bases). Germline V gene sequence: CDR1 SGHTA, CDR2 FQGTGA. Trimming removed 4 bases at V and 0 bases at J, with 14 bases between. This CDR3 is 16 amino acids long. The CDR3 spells CASSSGVAASTDTQYF. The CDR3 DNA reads TGTGCCAGCAGCTCCGGGGTAGCGGCTAGCACAGATACGCAGTATTTT. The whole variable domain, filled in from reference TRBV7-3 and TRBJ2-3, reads GAGVSQTPSNKVTEKGKYVELRCDPISGHTALYWYRQSLGQGPEFLIYFQGTGAADDSGLPNDRFFAVRPEGSVSTLKIQRTERGDSAVYLCASSSGVAASTDTQYFGPGTRLTVL.

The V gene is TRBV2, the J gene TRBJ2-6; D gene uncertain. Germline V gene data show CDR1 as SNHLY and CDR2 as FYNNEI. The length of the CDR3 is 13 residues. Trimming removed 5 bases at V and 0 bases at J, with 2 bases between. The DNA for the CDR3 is TGTGCCAGCAGTCTCTCTGGGGCCAACGTCCTGACTTTC. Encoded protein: CASSLSGANVLTF.

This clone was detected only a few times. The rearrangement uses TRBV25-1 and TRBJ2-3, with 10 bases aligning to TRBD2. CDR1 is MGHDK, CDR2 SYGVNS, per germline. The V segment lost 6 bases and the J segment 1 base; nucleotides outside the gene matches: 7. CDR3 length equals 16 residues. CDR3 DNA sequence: TGTGCCAGCAGCCGTCCCGGGACTAGCGGCACAGATACGCAGTATTTT. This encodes CASSRPGTSGTDTQYF.

This CDR3 reads CASSQDTGESYTEAFF. CDR3 nucleotide sequence: TGCGCCAGCAGCCAAGATACGGGAGAGTCGTACACTGAAGCTTTCTTT. The V call is TRBV4-3, the J call TRBJ1-1; D ambiguous. The V and J ends lost 0 bases and 3 bases respectively, with 14 bases between them. Germline values: CDR1 LGHNA, CDR2 YSLEER. The CDR3 runs 16 residues.

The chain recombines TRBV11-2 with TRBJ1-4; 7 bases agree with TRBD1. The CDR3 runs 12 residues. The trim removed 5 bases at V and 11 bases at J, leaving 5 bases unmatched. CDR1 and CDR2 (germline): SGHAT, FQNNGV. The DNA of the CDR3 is TGTGCCAGCAGCCTGGACAGGACCAAACTGTTTTTT. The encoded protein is CASSLDRTKLFF.

In DNA form, the CDR3 reads TGTGCCAGCAGCGTAGCGCCAGGAACCCCCGCTAGCACAGATACGCAGTATTTT. This gives the protein CASSVAPGTPASTDTQYF. This chain uses TRBV9 with TRBJ2-3, with D uncertain. V was cut by 0 bases and J by 0 bases, with 17 bases left in between. The CDR3 spans 18 residues. From germline, CDR1 is SGDLS and CDR2 YYNGEE.

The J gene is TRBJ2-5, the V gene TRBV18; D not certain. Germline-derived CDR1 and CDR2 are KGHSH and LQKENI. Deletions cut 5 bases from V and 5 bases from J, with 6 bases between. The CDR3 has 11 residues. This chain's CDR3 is CASSDWETQYF. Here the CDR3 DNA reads TGTGCCAGCTCAGATTGGGAGACCCAGTACTTC. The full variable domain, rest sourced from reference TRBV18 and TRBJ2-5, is NAGVMQNPRHLVRRRGQEARLRCSPMKGHSHVYWYRQLPEEGLKFMVYLQKENIIDESGMPKERFSAEFPKEGPSILRIQQVVRGDSAAYFCASSDWETQYFGPGTRLLVL.

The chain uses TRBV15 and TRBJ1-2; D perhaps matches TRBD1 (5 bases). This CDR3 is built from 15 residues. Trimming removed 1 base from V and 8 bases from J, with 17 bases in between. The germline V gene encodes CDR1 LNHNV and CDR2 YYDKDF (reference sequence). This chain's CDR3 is CATSRAPGGLDGYTF. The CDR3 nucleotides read TGTGCCACCAGCAGAGCCCCGGGGGGGTTGGACGGCTACACCTTC.

The CDR3 DNA sequence: TGTGCCAGCAGCTTAGTCGGGGGCCCTTCTGGAAACACCATATATTTT. Its protein is CASSLVGGPSGNTIYF. V is TRBV7-8 and J is TRBJ1-3, with TRBD1 as a possible D gene (6 bases). The CDR3 consists of 16 residues. The V end lost 1 base, the J end lost 1 base, and 11 bases lay between the germline ends. Germline loops: CDR1 SGHVS, CDR2 FQNEAQ.

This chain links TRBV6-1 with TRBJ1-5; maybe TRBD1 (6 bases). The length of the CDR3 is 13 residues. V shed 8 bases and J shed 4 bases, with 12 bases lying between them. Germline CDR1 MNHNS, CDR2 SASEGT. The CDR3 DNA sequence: TGTGCCAGCCAGGGGAACCGTAATCAGCCCCAGCATTTT. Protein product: CASQGNRNQPQHF.

This chain's CDR3 is CASSYRTGVNTEAFF. For the CDR3, the DNA is TGTGCCAGCAGTTACCGTACAGGGGTGAACACTGAAGCTTTCTTT. The chain has TRBV6-5 and TRBJ1-1; 7 nucleotides line up with TRBD1. The CDR3 loop spans 15 amino acids. Germline V gene sequence: CDR1 MNHEY, CDR2 SVGAGI. The J segment lost 0 bases and the V segment lost 2 bases, leaving 3 bases of the junction unmatched.